This T cell receptor beta chain came from a study of Graves' ophthalmopathy and Graves' hyperthyroidism. Study-level findings and limits: Ophthalmopathy was separated from stable hyperthyroidism by a 13-signature model with 87.88% sensitivity and around 81% specificity.

Additional autoimmune diseases, uncontrolled infections, pregnancy or lactation disqualified patients. A volume of 10 ml of fresh peripheral blood supplied the PBMCs. In the case of this clonotype: Antigen: not known.

The CDR3 length is 14 residues. Germline CDR1 ENHRY, CDR2 SYGVKD. The V and J ends lost 4 bases and 4 bases respectively, with 13 bases between them. Beta-chain TCR CDR3 regions were amplified from RNA transcripts. The first round was an RT-PCR with HTBI primers, and the second round was a multiplex PCR. TCRdb used MiXCR to reprocess the multiplex PCR reads, holding one entry per CDR3 protein. The data show around 40,000 distinct CDR3 sequences, more than 45% seen once. This chain connects TRBV10-3 to TRBJ1-1, with D uncertain. This TCR derives from an adult man with Graves' ophthalmopathy. The sequenced sample consisted of peripheral blood. CDR3: CAISGEGAVTEAFF. DNA of the CDR3: TGTGCCATCAGTGGTGAGGGCGCGGTCACTGAAGCTTTCTTT.